This paragraph reports one T cell receptor beta chain. The sample is drawn from a study of patients and donors after allogeneic stem cell transplantation. The junction had 1 base not matched to a gene; V was cut back by 3 bases and J by 5 bases. Per germline, CDR1 KGHSH and CDR2 LQKENI. The CDR3 is 14 residues long. MiXCR, run by TCRdb on the RT-PCR reads, gives a single entry per CDR3 protein. The sample holds fewer than 200,000 distinct CDR3 sequences, approximately 30% seen once. J is TRBJ2-5 and V is TRBV18; 12 bases are shared with TRBD2. This receptor was obtained from a human donor who was either an allogeneic HSCT recipient or a stem cell or donor lymphocyte infusion donor (not recorded which). It is not recorded whose cells these are; they may come from a transplant donor. Source material: blood, either unsorted or a sorted T cell fraction (not recorded which). CDR3 sequence (DNA): TGTGCCAGCTCACCGGGACTAGCGGGCGAGACCCAGTACTTC. It encodes CASSPGLAGETQYF.